The 29 T cell receptor beta chains presented below share a single source sample, sequenced in a study of cytomegalovirus exposure and HLA in healthy donors. A multiplex PCR was run with 60 Vbeta primers and 13 Jbeta primers. Libraries were prepared by immunoSEQ multiplex PCR; TCRdb keeps only in-frame clonotypes and omits some of them. The data hold some 90,000 clones, with almost 80% observed a single time. The sample was PBMCs. The source of these receptors is a female donor in good health and CMV-seronegative.

The J gene is TRBJ2-2, the V gene TRBV5-8, with a tentative D call TRBD1 (6 bases). V lost 4 bases and J 3 bases, leaving 16 bases between the germline ends. Germline V gives CDR1 SGHTS, CDR2 YDEGEE. The CDR3 spans 16 residues. CDR3 protein: CASSRTPGAHTGELFF. The CDR3 DNA is TGTGCCAGCAGCCGTACCCCAGGGGCGCACACCGGGGAGCTGTTTTTT.

The rearrangement links TRBV28 to TRBJ2-7; 10 nucleotides align to TRBD2. CDR3 length: 14 residues. After removal of 3 bases from V and 7 bases from J, the junction contained 6 bases not matched to a gene. Germline assignment: CDR1 MDHEN and CDR2 SYDVKM. CDR3 residues: CASSLLGLAREQYF. DNA of the CDR3: TGTGCCAGCAGTTTGTTGGGACTAGCGAGGGAGCAGTACTTC. The variable domain in full, completed from reference TRBV28 and TRBJ2-7, reads DVKVTQSSRYLVKRTGEKVFLECVQDMDHENMFWYRQDPGLGLRLIYFSYDVKMKEKGDIPEGYSVSREKKERFSLILESASTNQTSMYLCASSLLGLAREQYFGPGTRLTVT.

This chain joins TRBV13 and TRBJ2-3; D not certain. Germline V gene lookup returns CDR1 PRHDT and CDR2 FYEKMQ (reference sequence). The CDR3 covers 11 residues. The V and J ends lost 2 bases and 5 bases respectively, with 2 bases between them. CDR3 sequence (DNA): TGTGCCAGCAGCTTACGAGATACGCAGTATTTT. Its protein is CASSLRDTQYF.

V and J are TRBV2 and TRBJ1-5; D uncertain. The CDR3 contains 14 residues. The germline V gene has CDR1 SNHLY and CDR2 FYNNEI. V lost 3 bases to trimming and J lost 0 bases, with 6 bases between them. The CDR3 nucleotides are TGTGCCAGCAGTGACGGTGATAGCAATCAGCCCCAGCATTTT. Its protein product is CASSDGDSNQPQHF.

V and J are TRBV2 and TRBJ1-4; 9 bases line up with TRBD1. With V trimmed by 10 bases and J by 14 bases, 17 bases remained unmatched. Germline CDR1 SNHLY, CDR2 FYNNEI. The CDR3 spans 14 residues. CDR3 protein: CANQAIQGAGGLFF. CDR3 nucleotide sequence: TGTGCCAACCAGGCGATACAGGGGGCTGGAGGTCTGTTTTTT. Drawing the rest from reference TRBV2 and TRBJ1-4, the complete variable domain is EPEVTQTPSHQVTQMGQEVILRCVPISNHLYFYWYRQILGQKVEFLVSFYNNEISEKSEIFDDQFSVERPDGSNFTLKIRSTKLEDSAMYFCANQAIQGAGGLFFGSGTQLSVL.

The chain uses TRBV5-6 and TRBJ2-5, with D tentatively TRBD2 (6 bases). Germline V gene sequence: CDR1 SGHDT, CDR2 YYEEEE. Trimming pared 1 base from V and 4 bases from J, leaving 17 bases between. This CDR3 region has 16 residues. The CDR3 region has the DNA TGTGCCAGCAGCTTGACCGCCAGGATGGGGGGAGAGACCCAGTACTTC. The encoded protein is CASSLTARMGGETQYF.

This clone was counted between two and nine times. The genes are TRBV5-1 and TRBJ1-1; 8 nucleotides line up with TRBD1. Germline V gene sequence: CDR1 SGHRS, CDR2 YFSETQ. With V trimmed by 0 bases and J by 0 bases, 1 base remained unmatched. This CDR3 is 15 amino acids long. The CDR3 DNA follows: TGCGCCAGCAGCTTGGCAGGGGGCCTGAACACTGAAGCTTTCTTT. This encodes CASSLAGGLNTEAFF.

J is TRBJ1-4 and V is TRBV29-1, with no clear D. V shed 6 bases and J shed 1 base, with 9 bases lying between them. Germline CDR1 is SQVTM and CDR2 is ANQGSEA. The CDR3 loop spans 13 amino acids. This chain's CDR3 is CSVVGGTNEKLFF. CDR3 DNA sequence: TGCAGCGTCGTCGGCGGAACTAATGAAAAACTGTTTTTT.

The CDR3 region is CASTSGTGYEKLFF. For the CDR3, the DNA is TGTGCCAGCACCTCCGGGACAGGGTATGAAAAACTGTTTTTT. V and J are TRBV7-9 and TRBJ1-4; 9 bases line up with TRBD1. The ends lost 7 bases at V and 6 bases at J; junction bases unmatched: 6. There are 14 residues in the CDR3. In germline, CDR1 is SEHNR, CDR2 FQNEAQ (reference sequence).

This clone has more than one count but fewer than ten. This chain links TRBV10-3 with TRBJ1-5, with D hard to call. The CDR3 has 16 amino acids. Germline V CDR1 and CDR2: ENHRY, SYGVKD. The germline V and J ends were trimmed by 0 bases and 4 bases, with 13 bases remaining between them. The DNA of the CDR3 is TGTGCCATCAGTGAGTCCGGCGATCTGGAGAATCAGCCCCAGCATTTT. Its protein product is CAISESGDLENQPQHF.

This clone was seen more than once but under ten times. The rearrangement links TRBV7-9 to TRBJ1-5, with D maybe TRBD1 (6 bases). Trimming removed 1 base at V and 3 bases at J, with 10 bases between. Germline CDR1 and CDR2: SEHNR and FQNEAQ (reference sequence). This CDR3 has 15 amino acids. CDR3: CASSLGTVNNQPQHF. The CDR3 coding sequence is TGTGCCAGCAGCTTAGGGACAGTCAACAATCAGCCCCAGCATTTT.

The chain joins TRBV9 to TRBJ2-3; TRBD2 agrees at 9 bases. This CDR3 has 16 amino acids. The junction had 6 bases not matched to a gene; V was cut back by 0 bases and J by 4 bases. Looked up from germline, CDR1 is SGDLS and CDR2 is YYNGEE. As DNA, the CDR3 is TGTGCCAGCAGCGTAGGGGGGGGACTAGCAGCAGATACGCAGTATTTT. Translation: CASSVGGGLAADTQYF.

This sequence joins TRBV7-4 and TRBJ1-4, with 11 nucleotides matching TRBD1. The V segment lost 1 base and the J segment 2 bases; nucleotides outside the gene matches: 9. The CDR3 is 19 residues long. Germline V gene data show CDR1 as SGHVT and CDR2 as SQSDAQ. The chain's CDR3 is CASSLVRTGGDQTNEKLFF. Here the CDR3 DNA reads TGTGCCAGCAGCTTAGTGAGGACAGGGGGCGATCAGACTAATGAAAAACTGTTTTTT.

The chain uses TRBV6-5 and TRBJ1-5; 8 bases agree with TRBD1. The CDR3 spans 15 residues. J lost 3 bases, V lost 6 bases, and 7 bases had no gene match. Per germline, CDR1 MNHEY and CDR2 SVGAGI. The CDR3 region has the DNA TGTGCCAGCAGATTAGGACAGGGCAACAATCAGCCCCAGCATTTT. This gives the protein CASRLGQGNNQPQHF.

V and J are TRBV5-8 and TRBJ1-2, with TRBD1 as a possible D gene (6 bases). The CDR3 spans 12 residues. Germline-derived CDR1 and CDR2 are SGHTS and YDEGEE. The germline V and J ends were trimmed by 6 bases and 8 bases, with 14 bases remaining between them. CDR3 residues: CASTQGLRGYTF. CDR3 DNA: TGTGCCAGCACACAGGGTCTCAGGGGCTACACCTTC.

This clone was seen a single time. The rearrangement uses TRBV5-4 and TRBJ2-5, with D maybe TRBD1 (5 bases). In germline, CDR1 is SGHNT, CDR2 YYREEE (reference sequence). This CDR3 region has 13 residues. Trimming cost V 1 base and J 4 bases, with 8 bases left between them. The CDR3 bases are TGTGCCAGCAGCTTGTGGCAGGGAGAGACCCAGTACTTC. Its protein product is CASSLWQGETQYF.

The rearrangement joins TRBV7-2 to TRBJ1-5; 8 positions agree with TRBD1. V gave up 6 bases and J gave up 6 bases; unmatched junction bases: 4. Germline CDR1 reads SGHTA; CDR2 reads FQGNSA. The CDR3 spans 13 residues. DNA of the CDR3: TGTGCCAGCAGTGCAGGGGGCCTTCAGCCCCAGCATTTT. Its protein is CASSAGGLQPQHF.

V usage is TRBV19 and J usage is TRBJ2-1; D perhaps matches TRBD2 (6 bases). The CDR3 length is 15 residues. The germline V gene encodes CDR1 LNHDA and CDR2 SQIVND (reference sequence). The V end was cut by 5 bases, the J end by 1 base, with 12 bases between. Here the CDR3 reads CASSQMSGSYNEQFF. In DNA form, the CDR3 reads TGTGCCAGTAGTCAGATGAGCGGGTCCTACAATGAGCAGTTCTTC.

V is TRBV19 and J is TRBJ1-3; no clear D gene. The CDR3 is made up of 17 amino acids. The V end was cut by 0 bases, the J end by 4 bases, with 16 bases between. CDR1 LNHDA and CDR2 SQIVND come from the germline V gene (reference sequence). The CDR3, as DNA: TGTGCCAGTAGTATAGATCGAGGATCCAGTTACGGAAACACCATATATTTT. Protein product: CASSIDRGSSYGNTIYF.

This clone was found a few times. The J gene is TRBJ2-1, the V gene TRBV4-3; the match to TRBD2 covers 10 bases. Germline loops: CDR1 LGHNA, CDR2 YSLEER. With V trimmed by 0 bases and J by 7 bases, 9 bases remained unmatched. The CDR3 runs to 17 residues. The CDR3 nucleotides read TGCGCCAGCAGCCAAGATTGGGCCAGCGGGGGGGCTAATGAGCAGTTCTTC. Protein product: CASSQDWASGGANEQFF.

The chain uses TRBV4-3 and TRBJ1-1; D gene uncertain. This CDR3 has 13 residues. Germline CDR1 reads LGHNA; CDR2 reads YSLEER. V lost 4 bases and J lost 1, with 7 bases in between. The CDR3, as DNA: TGCGCCAGCAGCCCCCAGGAGAACACTGAAGCTTTCTTT. This codes for CASSPQENTEAFF.

This clone was counted between two and nine times. This sequence joins TRBV30 and TRBJ1-5; D not resolved. The V end was cut by 5 bases, the J end by 4 bases, with 12 bases between. The CDR3 has 13 residues. CDR1 is GTSNPN, CDR2 SVGIG, per germline (reference sequence). The CDR3 sequence is CAWAPSGNQPQHF. The CDR3 bases are TGTGCCTGGGCACCTTCGGGGAATCAGCCCCAGCATTTT.

The chain joins TRBV28 to TRBJ1-5, with TRBD1 matching 8 bases. The length of the CDR3 is 16 residues. CDR1 and CDR2 (germline): MDHEN, SYDVKM. The J segment lost 2 bases and the V segment lost 5 bases, leaving 8 bases of the junction unmatched. This CDR3 is CASSSDRGSGNQPQHF. The CDR3 DNA sequence: TGTGCCAGCAGTAGCGACAGGGGATCTGGCAATCAGCCCCAGCATTTT.

This chain links TRBV6-9 with TRBJ2-7, with 11 positions matching TRBD1. CDR3 size: 16 residues. Trimming took 7 bases from V and 7 from J; bases not matched to a gene: 15. From germline, CDR1 is MNHGY and CDR2 SVAAGI. CDR3 sequence: CASKKPRGQGAREQYF. Here the CDR3 DNA reads TGTGCCAGCAAGAAACCCCGAGGACAGGGGGCGAGGGAGCAGTACTTC.

This rearrangement joins TRBV4-3 to TRBJ1-3, with D uncertain. The CDR3 spans 13 residues. V was shortened by 0 bases and J by 4 bases, with 4 bases between the two germline ends. The germline V gene has CDR1 LGHNA and CDR2 YSLEER. CDR3 amino acids: CASSQDLGNTIYF. For the CDR3, the DNA is TGCGCCAGCAGCCAAGATCTAGGAAACACCATATATTTT.

This clone was recorded only once. The junction departs from the called germline gene at one end, perhaps through a read error. The chain links TRBV7-9 to TRBJ2-7, with 12 bases matching TRBD1. This CDR3 has 13 residues. Germline assignment: CDR1 SEHNR and CDR2 FQNEAQ (reference sequence). CDR3 protein: CASSVGTGGASTF. DNA for the CDR3: TGTGCCAGCAGCGTTGGGACAGGGGGCGCCTCTACCTTC.

This clone was seen many times. The chain employs TRBV27 and TRBJ2-7; TRBD1 aligns across 7 bases. With 3 bases clipped from V and 5 bases from J, the junction kept 4 bases outside the gene matches. This CDR3 spans 13 amino acids. CDR1 MNHEY and CDR2 SMNVEV come from the germline V gene (reference sequence). CDR3 amino acids: CASSLAGGNEQYF. The CDR3 bases are TGTGCCAGCAGTTTGGCAGGGGGAAACGAGCAGTACTTC.

V and J are TRBV6-1 and TRBJ2-1; D is ambiguous. Trimming removed 3 bases from V and 7 bases from J, with 13 bases in between. Germline CDR1 MNHNS, CDR2 SASEGT. This CDR3 is 14 amino acids long. CDR3 DNA: TGTGCCAGCAGTGAGATAGAGGTTAGGAATGAGCAGTTCTTC. It encodes CASSEIEVRNEQFF.

In its sample, this clone was seen once. The chain has TRBV4-1 and TRBJ2-4, with TRBD2 as a possible D gene (6 bases). Germline V CDR1 and CDR2: MGHRA, YSYEKL. Trimming removed 3 bases from V and 3 bases from J, with 6 bases in between. The CDR3 length is 13 residues. The CDR3 DNA reads as TGCGCCAGCAGCCAGGGGGGCAAAAACATTCAGTACTTC. Amino acids: CASSQGGKNIQYF.